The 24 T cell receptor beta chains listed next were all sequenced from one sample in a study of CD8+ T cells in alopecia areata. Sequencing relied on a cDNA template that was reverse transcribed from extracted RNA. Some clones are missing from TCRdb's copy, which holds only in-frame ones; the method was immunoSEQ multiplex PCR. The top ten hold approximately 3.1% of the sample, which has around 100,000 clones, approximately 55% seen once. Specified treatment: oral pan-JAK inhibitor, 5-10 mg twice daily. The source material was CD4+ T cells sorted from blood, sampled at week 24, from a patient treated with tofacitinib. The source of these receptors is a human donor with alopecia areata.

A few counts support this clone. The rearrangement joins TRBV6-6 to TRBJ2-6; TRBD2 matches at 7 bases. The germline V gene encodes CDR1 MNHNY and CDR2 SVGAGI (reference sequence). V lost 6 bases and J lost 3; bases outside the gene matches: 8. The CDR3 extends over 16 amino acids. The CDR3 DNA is TGTGCCAGCAGGCCGAGCGGGGCATATGGGGCCAACGTCCTGACTTTC. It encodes CASRPSGAYGANVLTF.

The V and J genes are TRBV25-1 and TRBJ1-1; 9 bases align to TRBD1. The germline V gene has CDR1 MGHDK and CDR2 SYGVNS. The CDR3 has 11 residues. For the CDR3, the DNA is TGTACGACAGGGGGGCACACTGAAGCTTTCTTT. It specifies CTTGGHTEAFF.

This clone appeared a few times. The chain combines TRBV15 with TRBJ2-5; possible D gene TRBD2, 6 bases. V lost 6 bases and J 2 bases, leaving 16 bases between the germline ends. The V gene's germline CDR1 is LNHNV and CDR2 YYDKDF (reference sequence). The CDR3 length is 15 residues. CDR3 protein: CATRNRDSYQETQYF. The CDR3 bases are TGTGCCACCAGAAATCGGGACTCCTATCAAGAGACCCAGTACTTC.

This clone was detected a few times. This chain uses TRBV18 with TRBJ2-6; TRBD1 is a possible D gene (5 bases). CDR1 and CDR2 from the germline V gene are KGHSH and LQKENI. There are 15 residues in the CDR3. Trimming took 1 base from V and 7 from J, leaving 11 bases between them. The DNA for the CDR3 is TGTGCCAGCTCACCACTAGTGCAGGGAGCCAACGTCCTGACTTTC. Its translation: CASSPLVQGANVLTF.

DNA for the CDR3: TGTGCCTGGAGTGTAACGGGACAGTACCACTATGGCTACACCTTC. Translating it yields CAWSVTGQYHYGYTF. V is TRBV30 and J is TRBJ1-2, with TRBD1 matching over 7 bases. J was trimmed by 3 bases and V by 0 bases; bases with no gene match: 7. The CDR3 contains 15 residues. Per germline, CDR1 GTSNPN and CDR2 SVGIG (reference sequence).

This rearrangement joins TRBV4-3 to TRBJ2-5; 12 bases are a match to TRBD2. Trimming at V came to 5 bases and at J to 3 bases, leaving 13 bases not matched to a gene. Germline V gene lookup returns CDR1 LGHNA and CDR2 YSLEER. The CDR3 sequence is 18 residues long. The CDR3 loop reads CASSATTSGGPLEETQYF. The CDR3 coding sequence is TGCGCCAGCAGCGCGACGACTAGCGGGGGCCCTCTGGAAGAGACCCAGTACTTC.

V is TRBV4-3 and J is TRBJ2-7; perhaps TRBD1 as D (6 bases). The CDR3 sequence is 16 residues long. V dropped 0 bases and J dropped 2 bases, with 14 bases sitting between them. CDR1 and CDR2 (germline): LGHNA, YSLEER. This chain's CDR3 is CASSQESGALPYEQYF. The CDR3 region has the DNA TGCGCCAGCAGCCAAGAGTCAGGGGCGCTCCCCTACGAGCAGTACTTC.

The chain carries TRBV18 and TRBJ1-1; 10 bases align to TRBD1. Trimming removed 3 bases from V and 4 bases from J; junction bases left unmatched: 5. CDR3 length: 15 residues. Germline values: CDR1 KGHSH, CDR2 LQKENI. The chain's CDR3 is CASSPRDRGLTEAFF. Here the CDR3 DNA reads TGTGCCAGCTCACCCAGGGACAGGGGACTCACTGAAGCTTTCTTT.

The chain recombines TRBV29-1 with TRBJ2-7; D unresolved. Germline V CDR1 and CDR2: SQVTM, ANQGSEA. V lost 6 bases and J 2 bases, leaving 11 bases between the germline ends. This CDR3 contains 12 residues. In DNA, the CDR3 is TGCAGCGTGGCCCCAGGAACCTACGAGCAGTACTTC. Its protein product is CSVAPGTYEQYF.

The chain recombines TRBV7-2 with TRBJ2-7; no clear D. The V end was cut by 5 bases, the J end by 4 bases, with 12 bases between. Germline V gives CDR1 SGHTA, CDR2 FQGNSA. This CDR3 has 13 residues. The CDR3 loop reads CASSLPPLYEQYF. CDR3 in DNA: TGTGCCAGCAGCCTACCCCCCCTGTACGAGCAGTACTTC.

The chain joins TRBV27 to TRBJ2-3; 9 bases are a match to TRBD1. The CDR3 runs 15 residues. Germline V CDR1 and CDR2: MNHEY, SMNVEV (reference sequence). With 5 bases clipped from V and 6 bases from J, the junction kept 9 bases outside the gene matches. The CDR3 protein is CASSRPGTGLDTQYF. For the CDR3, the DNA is TGTGCCAGCAGTCGTCCCGGGACAGGGCTTGATACGCAGTATTTT.

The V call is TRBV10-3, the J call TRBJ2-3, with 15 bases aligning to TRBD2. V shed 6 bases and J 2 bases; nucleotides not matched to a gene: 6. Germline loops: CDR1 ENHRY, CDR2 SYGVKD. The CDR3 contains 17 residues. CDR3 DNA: TGTGCCATCAGATCCAGGACTAGCGGGGGGGCCACAGATACGCAGTATTTT. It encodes CAIRSRTSGGATDTQYF.

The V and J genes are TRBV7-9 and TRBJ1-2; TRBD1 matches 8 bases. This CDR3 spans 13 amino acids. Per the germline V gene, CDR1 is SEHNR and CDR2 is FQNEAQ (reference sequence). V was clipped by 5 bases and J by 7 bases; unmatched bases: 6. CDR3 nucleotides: TGTGCCAGCAGCCGGACAGGGTCGGGTGGCTACACCTTC. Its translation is CASSRTGSGGYTF.

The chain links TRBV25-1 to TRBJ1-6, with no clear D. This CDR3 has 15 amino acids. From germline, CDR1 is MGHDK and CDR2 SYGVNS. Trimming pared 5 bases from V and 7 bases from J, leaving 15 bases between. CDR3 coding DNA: TGTGCCAGCAGTCAGCGGGCTTCCGGGAATTCACCCCTCCACTTT. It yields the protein CASSQRASGNSPLHF.

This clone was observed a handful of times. Here the CDR3 reads CASSPPGYSGANVLTF. In DNA, the CDR3 is TGTGCCAGCTCACCACCAGGATACTCTGGGGCCAACGTCCTGACTTTC. V and J are TRBV18 and TRBJ2-6; D is undetermined. Germline CDR1 KGHSH, CDR2 LQKENI. The V end was cut by 0 bases, the J end by 0 bases, with 6 bases between. This CDR3 is 16 amino acids long.

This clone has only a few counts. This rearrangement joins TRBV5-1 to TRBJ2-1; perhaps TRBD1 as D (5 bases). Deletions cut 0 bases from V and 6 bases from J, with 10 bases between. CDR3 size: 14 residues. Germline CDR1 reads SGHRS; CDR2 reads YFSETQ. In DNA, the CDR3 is TGCGCCAGCAGCTTGGGGCAGGGAAGCAATGAGCAGTTCTTC. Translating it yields CASSLGQGSNEQFF.

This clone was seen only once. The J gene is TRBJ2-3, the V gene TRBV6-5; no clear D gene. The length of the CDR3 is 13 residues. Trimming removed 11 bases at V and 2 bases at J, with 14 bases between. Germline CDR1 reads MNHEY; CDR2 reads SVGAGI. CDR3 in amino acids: CAAARRPTDTQYF. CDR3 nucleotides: TGTGCCGCCGCTCGCAGACCCACAGATACGCAGTATTTT.

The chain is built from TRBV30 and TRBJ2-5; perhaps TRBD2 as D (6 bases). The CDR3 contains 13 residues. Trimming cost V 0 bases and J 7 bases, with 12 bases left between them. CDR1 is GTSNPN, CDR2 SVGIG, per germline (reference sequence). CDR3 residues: CAWSVLVGGTQYF. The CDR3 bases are TGTGCCTGGAGTGTTCTCGTGGGGGGGACCCAGTACTTC.

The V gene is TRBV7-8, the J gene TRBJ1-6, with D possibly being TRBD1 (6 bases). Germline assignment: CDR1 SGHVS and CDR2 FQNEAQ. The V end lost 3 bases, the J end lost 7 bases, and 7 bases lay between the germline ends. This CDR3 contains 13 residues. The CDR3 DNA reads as TGTGCCAGCAGCTTTAGGGGGAATTCACCCCTCCACTTT. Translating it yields CASSFRGNSPLHF.

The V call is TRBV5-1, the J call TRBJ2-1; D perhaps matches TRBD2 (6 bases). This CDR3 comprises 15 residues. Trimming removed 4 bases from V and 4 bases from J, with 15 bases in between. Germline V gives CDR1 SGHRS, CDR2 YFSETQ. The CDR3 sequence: CASSGRGTTYNEQFF. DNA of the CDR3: TGCGCCAGCAGCGGGCGGGGTACAACTTACAATGAGCAGTTCTTC. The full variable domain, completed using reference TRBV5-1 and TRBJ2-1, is KAGVTQTPRYLIKTRGQQVTLSCSPISGHRSVSWYQQTPGQGLQFLFEYFSETQRNKGNFPGRFSGRQFSNSRSEMNVSTLELGDSALYLCASSGRGTTYNEQFFGPGTRLTVL.

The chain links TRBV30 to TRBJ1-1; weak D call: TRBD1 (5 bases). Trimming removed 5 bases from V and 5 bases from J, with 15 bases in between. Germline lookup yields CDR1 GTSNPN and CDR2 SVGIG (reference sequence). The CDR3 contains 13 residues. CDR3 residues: CAWGVRERTEAFF. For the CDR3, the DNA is TGTGCCTGGGGAGTCAGGGAACGGACTGAAGCTTTCTTT.

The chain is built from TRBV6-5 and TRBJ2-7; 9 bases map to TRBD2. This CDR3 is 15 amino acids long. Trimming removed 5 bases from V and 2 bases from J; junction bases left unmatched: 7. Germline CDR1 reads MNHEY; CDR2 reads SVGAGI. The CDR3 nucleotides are TGTGCCAGCAGTCGGCTAGGCGGGGGGGCCTACGAGCAGTACTTC. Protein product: CASSRLGGGAYEQYF.

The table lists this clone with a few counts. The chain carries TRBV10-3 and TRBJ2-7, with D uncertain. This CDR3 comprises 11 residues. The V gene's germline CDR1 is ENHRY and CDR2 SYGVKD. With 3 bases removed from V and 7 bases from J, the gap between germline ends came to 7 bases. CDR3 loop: CAISEDTEQYF. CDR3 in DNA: TGTGCCATCAGTGAAGACACGGAGCAGTACTTC.

The CDR3 loop reads CAWSVWSSEETQYF. DNA for the CDR3: TGTGCCTGGAGTGTATGGTCTTCTGAAGAGACCCAGTACTTC. V usage is TRBV30 and J usage is TRBJ2-5; D is undetermined. V lost 0 bases and J lost 3, with 11 bases in between. Germline V gene lookup returns CDR1 GTSNPN and CDR2 SVGIG (reference sequence). This CDR3 is built from 14 residues. Full variable domain (remainder filled in from reference TRBV30 and TRBJ2-5): SQTIHQWPATLVQPVGSPLSLECTVEGTSNPNLYWYRQAAGRGLQLLFYSVGIGQISSEVPQNLSASRPQDRQFILSSKKLLLSDSGFYLCAWSVWSSEETQYFGPGTRLLVL.